Following are 3 T cell receptor beta chains from one sample sequenced in a study of T cell responses to AZD1222 COVID-19 vaccine. Some clones are missing from TCRdb's copy, which holds only in-frame ones; the method was immunoSEQ multiplex PCR. Here the sample spans some 130,000 clones, 70% to 90% being singletons. The specimen was peripheral blood, collected on day 0 of AZD1222 vaccination. Every receptor here comes from an adult in good health.

The chain employs TRBV19 and TRBJ2-2; the D is unclear. In germline, CDR1 is LNHDA, CDR2 SQIVND (reference sequence). The CDR3 totals 16 residues. The V end was cut by 2 bases, the J end by 0 bases, with 10 bases between. The CDR3 spells CASSITRTANTGELFF. The CDR3 DNA is TGTGCCAGTAGTATAACACGTACCGCGAACACCGGGGAGCTGTTTTTT.

The chain uses TRBV2 and TRBJ1-1, with D unresolved. The V and J ends lost 4 bases and 1 base respectively, with 7 bases between them. CDR3 length: 13 amino acids. The germline CDR1 and CDR2 sequences are SNHLY and FYNNEI. The CDR3 DNA reads as TGTGCCAGCAGTGGCGCACCGAACACTGAAGCTTTCTTT. Its translation is CASSGAPNTEAFF.

The chain joins TRBV4-2 to TRBJ1-4; D may be TRBD1 (5 bases). Germline assignment: CDR1 LGHNA and CDR2 YNFKEQ. The CDR3 runs 15 residues. V lost 4 bases and J 5 bases, leaving 14 bases between the germline ends. DNA for the CDR3: TGTGCCAGCAGCCTAGGGGACCAACTAAATGAAAAACTGTTTTTT. Encoded protein: CASSLGDQLNEKLFF.